This TCR beta chain was identified in a study of cytomegalovirus exposure and HLA in healthy donors (dated by TCRdb to the late 2010s). A note on the overall study: An earlier analysis of several hundred of the donors reported approximately 260 Gb of sequence data and 100 million to 120 million unique TCR beta sequences obtained from approximately 180 million T cells. The study was designed to test whether signatures of past pathogen exposure could be identified by cataloging public T cell receptors. The T cell repertoires of several hundred subjects were profiled by immunosequencing and related to cytomegalovirus serostatus. The number of donors typed differed by locus, with 629-630 for A, B, C, DRB1 and DQB1, roughly 520 for DQA1, 600 to 610 for DPA1, and some 450 for DPB1. In a later genetic analysis, genome-wide SNP genotypes for about 65% of the roughly 700 donors were used, and that subset was treated as a discovery cohort. Among some 410 genotyped donors of the cohort, an average of roughly 240,000 unique TCR beta nucleotide sequences were sequenced per donor, roughly a sixth of them non-productive. Along with the approximately 650-subject first cohort, a separate validation cohort of over a hundred different subjects was used. Roughly five DR-DQ haplotypes were handled as single units for association and clustering, since linkage in the cohort was strong. A later analysis re-analyzed previously published TCR beta repertoires from several hundred donors and added high-resolution HLA genotyping to study TCR occurrence patterns. Among the roughly 400 genotyped donors, around 79% belonged to the genetic ancestry cluster associated with self-reported Caucasian donors. Donor age, sex, ethnicity and CMV serostatus were compiled alongside the repertoire data. All discovery cohort repertoires had been generated using a single sequencing platform. An early release covering roughly 600 HLA-typed donors comprised 250 to 350 gigabases of sequencing data and 65 million to 100 million unique TCR sequences. An earlier analysis of several hundred of the donors used high-throughput TCR beta sequencing to judge whether each TCR beta V gene segment behaved as functional or pseudogenic. HLA typing covered class I and class II loci at four-digit resolution. High-throughput TCR immunosequencing, statistical association of individual TCRs with disease status, and machine learning were combined to predict cytomegalovirus infection status. Rather than drawing on any new phenotypic data, the later analysis identified candidate immune exposures from TCR beta sequences and the way those sequences occurred across donors. Points the paper makes about the study in general: Cytomegalovirus status was reported to be diagnosed by the classifier with high specificity and sensitivity in both the original and validation cohorts. When HLA alleles, especially DR and DQ, strongly co-occurred, attributing TCR associations to individual alleles was difficult. In a later analysis, some 18,000 TCR beta sequences were associated with specific HLA alleles at a false discovery rate of 0.05. The only immune exposure information available for the cohort was CMV serostatus. Presence/absence analyses assumed roughly uniform sequencing depth across donors, an assumption that may not hold. Linkage disequilibrium might explain the correlated functional status among segregating V segments, but an unknown experimental factor could not be ruled out. A few of the identified cytomegalovirus-associated TCR beta chains were confirmed in vitro to be specific for cytomegalovirus antigens. A total of 164 TCR beta chains were listed by the study as associated with cytomegalovirus. According to a later analysis, parvovirus B19, influenza, CMV and Epstein-Barr virus appeared linked to several top co-occurrence clusters. A cluster of highly shared sequence variants was judged likely to represent a technical artifact of the sequencing pipeline. In this cohort, only TCR beta chains were sequenced, and detectable features were limited by the absence of alpha or paired-chain data. In a later analysis, most CMV-associated TCR beta chains were found to appear HLA-restricted, with HLA associations seemingly driven largely by CMV exposure. A later genetic analysis associated a missense DCLRE1C variant with V-gene and J-gene trimming of TCR beta chains, and an independent cohort replicated the association. Most TCR sequences were seen in very few donors, while some public TCRs were found in many individuals. The authors suggested that the approach could potentially be extended to other disease states and immunological phenotypes. A further reported finding was that TCR beta sequences accurately predicted the HLA-A and HLA-B alleles for most subjects in the first cohort. In a later analysis, the rate of TCR association differed among HLA loci, with DRB1 alleles having the most associated TCRs and HLA-C alleles having the fewest. In a later analysis, HLA-associated TCR beta chains showed more clonal expansion and lower generation probabilities than non-associated chains that were equally common. In an earlier analysis of approximately 590 of the donors, most TCR beta V segments appeared in productive rearrangements about 87% or about 30% of the time, broadly matching IMGT annotations. According to a later genetic analysis, donors in an Asian-associated ancestry cluster had fewer N-insertions in productive TCRs than the approximately 650-donor mean. Because some donors lacked HLA typing at each locus, the association tests relied only on the typed subset. Because counts were too low, roughly 16 rarely observed V segments, including chromosome 9 orphons, were left out of the earlier analysis of approximately 580 of the donors.

The receptor library was made with the immunoSEQ multiplex PCR assay. A mixture of 60 forward primers for TCR Vbeta segments and 13 reverse primers for TCR Jbeta segments was used in the multiplex PCR. The CDR3 region of rearranged TCR beta genes was amplified from genomic DNA by a multiplex PCR assay. The amplified TCR beta libraries were sequenced on the Illumina HiSeq System as 87-base-pair reads. Processing in the source paper ran as follows. A later analysis tallied 75 million to 95 million unique TCR beta chains across the 666 repertoires, and approximately 12 million of those chains were shared by two or more donors. Raw reads were error-corrected and collapsed into unique sequences by a nearest-neighbor algorithm in which closely related sequences were merged to remove PCR and sequencing errors. To assign V, D and J gene segments, CDR3 sequences were aligned to IMGT reference sequences. For a sequence to be retained, a match of at least six nucleotides was required to both a V gene segment and a J gene segment. Rearrangements were called productive when the CDR3 lacked stop codons and stayed in frame with V and J; all others were non-productive. CDR3 was defined according to IMGT convention as the region running from the second conserved V-encoded cysteine to the conserved J-encoded phenylalanine. The earlier analysis of about 570 of the donors excluded any sequence lacking an unambiguous match to a single V gene segment. In an earlier analysis of a few hundred of the donors, V segments were called functional above 56.7% productive rearrangements and were called segregating when the between-donor standard deviation exceeded 5%. A statistical classification framework was built for diagnosing cytomegalovirus status from the catalog of TCR beta chain sequences. In a later analysis, V and J genes were assigned by comparing TCR nucleotide sequences against IMGT/GENE-DB human TR gene sequences. In a later analysis, CDR3 sequences and most-parsimonious VDJ recombination scenarios were assigned using the TCRdist pipeline. In a later analysis, every TCR beta chain was defined by the combination of its CDR3 amino acid sequence and its V-gene family, and reads without a unique V-gene family were dropped. A later analysis removed 600 or so highly shared, low-generation-probability nucleotide sequences to deal with suspected cross-contamination and a sequencing artifact. In a later analysis, a clonal expansion index for each public chain was calculated from normalized within-repertoire ranks of inferred template counts. Generation probabilities in a later analysis came from a VDJ recombination model fitted to out-of-frame rearrangements, and those results were checked against IGoR. A later analysis scored TCR-TCR, TCR-HLA and TCR-CMV co-occurrence with hypergeometric tests, applying a repertoire-size bias correction to TCR pairs. In a later analysis, false discovery rates were estimated by permuting HLA or CMV assignments 20 times. In a later analysis, co-occurring TCRs were grouped with DBSCAN, and TCRdist sequence similarity was added when clustering was performed within HLA-allele-positive subsets. Co-occurrence clustering excluded repertoires with fewer than 30,000 or more than 120,000 public chains, plus five with anomalous nucleotide sharing. TCRdb mirrors the immuneACCESS table, restricted to in-frame sequences. Some clones are absent from its copies; in checked studies, under half trace to an unresolved V gene, and the reason for the others is unknown. V, J and clone size derive from that table, while D and trimming were established from the DNA sequence. Counted in this sample were 100,000 to 150,000 clones; 65% to 75% of them appeared once. Of the sample, 3.5% to 4.5% is held by the ten largest clones.

On this clone itself: There is no known antigen for this receptor. Base qualities are missing; no much larger clone stands one base away.

The cohort consisted of 666 healthy bone marrow donors. All cohort members were sampled while nominally healthy, although unrecorded immune exposures were likely present. The donor was CMV seropositive and was included in the group of around 300 seropositive cohort members. Each donor provided a peripheral blood sample, and peripheral blood mononuclear cells were used for TCR beta sequencing. Genomic DNA was extracted from the blood cell samples with the Qiagen DNeasy Blood Extraction Kit. The sequence derives from a man in his forties in good health and CMV-seropositive. Sequencing was performed on PBMCs.

CDR3 region: CASSLRSGPSSYEQYF. The sequenced DNA is TGTGCCAGCAGCCTCAGAAGCGGGCCGAGCTCCTACGAGCAGTACTTC. The V and J segments used are TRBV11-2 and TRBJ2-7; TRBD2 is a possible D gene, resting on 6 matching bases. As encoded in the germline V gene, CDR1 is SGHAT while CDR2 is FQNNGV. V gives up 5 bases and J gives up 0 bases, and the segment between their germline ends measures 17 bases. The CDR3 starts with the cysteine, ends with the phenylalanine, and has 16 residues. Only the CDR3 portion is preserved as DNA: 48 bases, with reading frame beginning at the first base.